The 24 T cell receptor beta chains below all came from one sample that was sequenced in a study of T-cell memory formation after mild COVID-19. From the 5' RACE reads, TCRdb called clonotypes with MiXCR, one entry per CDR3 protein. The sample includes 190,000 or so distinct CDR3 sequences, about 22% of them seen just once. Sequenced: PBMCs or a T cell subset sorted from them (not recorded which). The origin of the receptors is an adult woman who had mild COVID-19 (a few samples of this study predate the infection). Cell type and time point are not known.

V and J are TRBV9 and TRBJ2-5; D is undetermined. With 0 bases removed from V and 7 bases from J, the gap between germline ends came to 4 bases. This CDR3 spans 11 amino acids. Per the germline V gene, CDR1 is SGDLS and CDR2 is YYNGEE. Written as DNA, the CDR3 is TGTGCCAGCAGCGTAGGGGGGACCCAGTACTTC. Amino acid sequence: CASSVGGTQYF.

This chain connects TRBV27 to TRBJ2-1, with 10 bases fitting TRBD2. V lost 9 bases to trimming and J lost 7 bases; unmatched junction nucleotides: 9. The CDR3 covers 14 residues. CDR1 is MNHEY and CDR2 is SMNVEV in the germline V gene (reference sequence). The CDR3 nucleotides are TGTGCCAGTGCCCAACTAGCGGGGTGGAATGAGCAGTTCTTC. Amino acids: CASAQLAGWNEQFF.

A few counts support this clonotype. The chain has TRBV19 and TRBJ2-7; TRBD2 agrees at 15 bases. The V segment lost 4 bases and the J segment 0 bases; nucleotides outside the gene matches: 7. The V gene's germline CDR1 is LNHDA and CDR2 SQIVND (reference sequence). This CDR3 contains 18 residues. In DNA form, the CDR3 reads TGTGCCAGTAGTAATCCGGGACTAGCGGGGGGAATCTCCTACGAGCAGTACTTC. This translates into CASSNPGLAGGISYEQYF. Variable domain in full (rest from reference TRBV19 and TRBJ2-7): DGGITQSPKYLFRKEGQNVTLSCEQNLNHDAMYWYRQDPGQGLRLIYYSQIVNDFQKGDIAEGYSVSREKKESFPLTVTSAQKNPTAFYLCASSNPGLAGGISYEQYFGPGTRLTVT.

The chain employs TRBV19 and TRBJ2-3, with TRBD1 identical over 9 bases. Germline CDR1 and CDR2: LNHDA and SQIVND (reference sequence). The junction had 6 bases not matched to a gene; V was cut back by 4 bases and J by 4 bases. This CDR3 contains 15 residues. The DNA of the CDR3 is TGTGCCAGTAGTAACCGGGACAGGGCGCCAGATACGCAGTATTTT. This gives the protein CASSNRDRAPDTQYF.

V usage is TRBV7-6 and J usage is TRBJ2-7, with 9 bases aligning to TRBD2. J gave up 2 bases and V 4 bases, and 15 bases lay outside the gene matches. This CDR3 contains 18 residues. CDR1 and CDR2 from the germline V gene are SGHVS and FNYEAQ. CDR3 DNA: TGTGCCAGCAGCTCCGGGAGGGTAGCGGGGGCCCCACCCTACGAGCAGTACTTC. Translated, it gives CASSSGRVAGAPPYEQYF. The full variable domain, its missing parts supplied by reference TRBV7-6 and TRBJ2-7, is GAGVSQSPRYKVTKRGQDVALRCDPISGHVSLYWYRQALGQGPEFLTYFNYEAQQDKSGLPNDRFSAERPEGSISTLTIQRTEQRDSAMYRCASSSGRVAGAPPYEQYFGPGTRLTVT.

There are a few counts of this clonotype. The rearrangement uses TRBV7-9 and TRBJ2-7, with 12 bases identical to TRBD1. The CDR3 sequence is 13 residues long. V lost 10 bases and J lost 7; bases outside the gene matches: 8. Germline values: CDR1 SEHNR, CDR2 FQNEAQ (reference sequence). The CDR3 region is CAIPGQGAGEQYF. CDR3 sequence (DNA): TGTGCCATTCCGGGACAGGGGGCAGGGGAGCAGTACTTC.

This clonotype was seen a few times. This rearrangement joins TRBV11-3 to TRBJ2-2; 9 bases align to TRBD2. This CDR3 is 16 amino acids long. Germline values: CDR1 SGHNT, CDR2 YENEEA. V shed 5 bases, J shed 1 base, and the junction held 5 bases outside the gene matches. The CDR3 coding sequence is TGTGCCAGCAGCGCGCGGGGGGGCTGGAACACCGGGGAGCTGTTTTTT. This codes for CASSARGGWNTGELFF.

This chain connects TRBV12-3 or TRBV12-4 to TRBJ2-2; perhaps TRBD1 as D (6 bases). Trimming removed 3 bases at V and 2 bases at J, with 13 bases between. The CDR3 extends over 16 amino acids. The chain's CDR3 is CASSFGGPFNTGELFF. CDR3 nucleotide sequence: TGTGCCAGCAGTTTTGGGGGCCCCTTTAACACCGGGGAGCTGTTTTTT.

This sequence joins TRBV29-1 and TRBJ2-3; possibly TRBD1 for D (5 bases). V lost 7 bases and J lost 5, with 22 bases in between. This CDR3 contains 15 residues. The germline CDR1 and CDR2 sequences are SQVTM and ANQGSEA. The CDR3 protein is CSGTPSHDRQDTQYF. CDR3 in DNA: TGCAGCGGTACCCCATCTCATGACAGACAAGATACGCAGTATTTT.

The chain links TRBV6-5 to TRBJ2-5; 9 bases align to TRBD2. Trimming cost V 1 base and J 4 bases; bases outside gene matches: 4. The length of the CDR3 is 15 residues. Germline lookup yields CDR1 MNHEY and CDR2 SVGAGI. CDR3 in amino acids: CASSYWSGGSETQYF. The CDR3, as DNA: TGTGCCAGCAGTTACTGGAGCGGGGGGTCAGAGACCCAGTACTTC.

The chain links TRBV7-9 to TRBJ2-3, with 7 bases identical to TRBD1. CDR3 length equals 14 residues. J lost 4 bases, V lost 4 bases, and 5 bases had no gene match. From germline, CDR1 is SEHNR and CDR2 FQNEAQ (reference sequence). The CDR3 region is CASSSTGTPDTQYF. The CDR3, as DNA: TGTGCCAGCAGCTCGACAGGGACCCCAGATACGCAGTATTTT.

This clonotype was seen more than once but under ten times. The chain uses TRBV5-5 and TRBJ2-7, with TRBD1 identical over 7 bases. This CDR3 has 12 amino acids. V lost 7 bases and J lost 5; bases outside the gene matches: 6. Germline V gene sequence: CDR1 SGHKS, CDR2 YYEKEE (reference sequence). This chain's CDR3 is CASSPGGNEQYF. CDR3 coding DNA: TGTGCCAGCTCTCCAGGGGGTAACGAGCAGTACTTC.

This clonotype occurred a few times. V gene TRBV21-1 combines with J gene TRBJ2-7; TRBD1, the table's D call, lacks a check against the DNA. TRBV21-1 is a recognized pseudogene. CDR3 length: 17 amino acids. CDR3 in amino acids: CASSKDRTGGEFDEQYF. The CDR3 DNA sequence: TGTGCCAGCAGCAAAGACCGGACAGGGGGCGAGTTCGACGAGCAGTACTTC.

This clonotype was detected a few times. The chain employs TRBV4-1 and TRBJ1-1; tentative D call: TRBD1 (6 bases). V was clipped by 1 base and J by 4 bases, with 10 bases between them. The germline gives CDR1 MGHRA, CDR2 YSYEKL. CDR3 size: 14 residues. The CDR3 loop is CASSQVEGGTEAFF. CDR3 DNA sequence: TGCGCCAGCAGCCAAGTGGAAGGGGGCACTGAAGCTTTCTTT.

This clonotype was seen many times. V and J are TRBV12-3 or TRBV12-4 and TRBJ2-3; D is tentatively TRBD1 or TRBD2 (7 bases each). V was cut by 3 bases and J by 6 bases, with 19 bases left in between. This CDR3 has 16 amino acids. Written as DNA, the CDR3 is TGTGCCAGCAGTTTTGGCAGGGGGGGGTTATTTGATACGCAGTATTTT. Residues: CASSFGRGGLFDTQYF.

This clonotype was seen only a few times. This rearrangement joins TRBV19 to TRBJ1-2; D is possibly TRBD1 (5 bases). This CDR3 has 14 residues. Trimming left V 4 bases short and J 6 bases short, with 15 bases between. Germline CDR1 LNHDA, CDR2 SQIVND (reference sequence). The DNA of the CDR3 is TGTGCCAGTAGTACGACAGATATCCTGGATGGCTACACCTTC. Its protein product is CASSTTDILDGYTF.

This clonotype was detected a few times. The genes are TRBV2 and TRBJ1-1; maybe TRBD1 (5 bases). Trimming removed 10 bases at V and 7 bases at J, with 13 bases between. The germline CDR1 and CDR2 sequences are SNHLY and FYNNEI. The CDR3 spans 11 residues. CDR3 in DNA: TGTGCCATCCAGAGGGGATTTGAAGCTTTCTTT. Its translation is CAIQRGFEAFF. Based on the CDR3 plus reference TRBV2 and TRBJ1-1, the full variable domain is EPEVTQTPSHQVTQMGQEVILRCVPISNHLYFYWYRQILGQKVEFLVSFYNNEISEKSEIFDDQFSVERPDGSNFTLKIRSTKLEDSAMYFCAIQRGFEAFFGQGTRLTVV.

The table lists this clonotype with a few counts. The CDR3 here is CASSLGGPVINSPLHF. In nucleotides, the CDR3 is TGTGCCAGCAGCTTAGGGGGCCCTGTGATTAATTCACCCCTCCACTTT. This chain links TRBV13 with TRBJ1-6; D remains unclear. Germline V gene data show CDR1 as PRHDT and CDR2 as FYEKMQ (reference sequence). Trimming removed 0 bases from V and 6 bases from J, with 12 bases in between. The CDR3 is 16 residues long. The full variable domain, in which reference TRBV13 and TRBJ1-6 provide the parts outside the CDR3, is AAGVIQSPRHLIKEKRETATLKCYPIPRHDTVYWYQQGPGQDPQFLISFYEKMQSDKGSIPDRFSAQQFSDYHSELNMSSLELGDSALYFCASSLGGPVINSPLHFGNGTRLTVT.

This rearrangement joins TRBV12-3 or TRBV12-4 to TRBJ2-3; no clear D. V was clipped by 4 bases and J by 2 bases, with 22 bases between them. The CDR3 is 18 residues long. The CDR3 loop is CASSWTAVAGRLTDTQYF. In DNA, the CDR3 is TGTGCCAGCAGTTGGACGGCCGTGGCAGGAAGGCTCACAGATACGCAGTATTTT.

V gene TRBV7-9 combines with J gene TRBJ2-1; no clear D gene. CDR1 SEHNR and CDR2 FQNEAQ come from the germline V gene (reference sequence). The CDR3 is made up of 15 amino acids. V was clipped by 4 bases and J by 9 bases, with 19 bases between them. The CDR3 DNA sequence: TGTGCCAGCAGCTCCCTTTCCTACCAGTCGGTTGAGCAGTTCTTC. Its protein product is CASSSLSYQSVEQFF.

V usage is TRBV6-5 and J usage is TRBJ2-3; D tentatively reads TRBD1 or TRBD2 (5 bases each). Germline lookup yields CDR1 MNHEY and CDR2 SVGAGI. The CDR3 sequence is 14 residues long. V dropped 5 bases and J dropped 2 bases, with 11 bases sitting between them. The CDR3: CASSPGANTDTQYF. DNA for the CDR3: TGTGCCAGCAGTCCCGGGGCTAACACAGATACGCAGTATTTT.

This clonotype was counted many times. The chain has TRBV12-3 or TRBV12-4 and TRBJ2-3; no definite D call. This CDR3 has 11 residues. Deletions cut 3 bases from V and 2 bases from J, with 0 bases between. CDR3 DNA: TGTGCCAGCAGTTTCACAGATACGCAGTATTTT. Amino acid sequence: CASSFTDTQYF.

The sample holds a few counts of this clonotype. This chain connects TRBV5-5 to TRBJ2-3, with TRBD1 as a possible D gene (6 bases). V lost 2 bases to trimming and J lost 2 bases, with 15 bases between them. This CDR3 is built from 16 residues. Germline CDR1 and CDR2: SGHKS and YYEKEE (reference sequence). Here the CDR3 reads CASSFLQTGYTDTQYF. CDR3 coding DNA: TGTGCCAGCAGCTTCCTCCAGACAGGCTACACAGATACGCAGTATTTT.

This clonotype appeared once. The J gene is TRBJ2-3, the V gene TRBV9; 7 bases are shared with TRBD1. Germline CDR1 reads SGDLS; CDR2 reads YYNGEE. The V gene end was trimmed by 4 bases and the J gene end by 1 base; junction bases not matched to a gene: 6. The CDR3 sequence is 15 residues long. This CDR3 is CASSKTGVGTDTQYF. The CDR3 coding sequence is TGTGCCAGCAGCAAAACAGGGGTAGGCACAGATACGCAGTATTTT.